This entry lists 28 T cell receptor beta chains sequenced from one sample in a study of blood T cell repertoires in COVID-19. Sequenced by immunoSEQ multiplex PCR; TCRdb stores in-frame clones only, minus some. The table shows fewer than 200,000 clones, with approximately 90% occurring only once. The sequenced sample was peripheral blood. The receptors were sampled from a man aged 40-55 years with active or convalescent COVID-19.

This clone has just one count. The gene calls are TRBV28 and TRBJ2-7, with D uncertain. The CDR3 extends over 14 amino acids. Germline loops: CDR1 MDHEN, CDR2 SYDVKM. Trimming pared 5 bases from V and 2 bases from J, leaving 13 bases between. CDR3 sequence reads: CASSPRFLTYEQYF. The CDR3 DNA is TGTGCCAGCAGTCCGCGCTTTCTGACCTACGAGCAGTACTTC.

The V and J genes are TRBV19 and TRBJ2-1; TRBD2 might be the D (7 bases). Looked up from germline, CDR1 is LNHDA and CDR2 is SQIVND (reference sequence). There are 13 residues in the CDR3. The ends were cut back, 11 bases at V and 1 base at J, with 12 bases in the middle. In nucleotides, the CDR3 is TGTGCCTTTAGGGGGGGTTCCTACAATGAGCAGTTCTTC. This encodes CAFRGGSYNEQFF.

This rearrangement joins TRBV11-3 to TRBJ2-3, with D perhaps TRBD1 (5 bases). V gave up 2 bases and J gave up 3 bases, with 18 bases separating them. The germline V gene encodes CDR1 SGHNT and CDR2 YENEEA. CDR3 length: 17 residues. The CDR3 reads CASSLSSGPGQTDTQYF. The CDR3 DNA is TGTGCCAGCAGCTTAAGTTCGGGTCCAGGGCAAACAGATACGCAGTATTTT.

The chain has TRBV27 and TRBJ1-1, with TRBD1 as a possible D gene (6 bases). The germline CDR1 and CDR2 sequences are MNHEY and SMNVEV (reference sequence). Trimming left V 6 bases short and J 1 base short, with 12 bases between. The CDR3 loop spans 14 amino acids. The CDR3 DNA reads as TGTGCCAGCAGCGTCCAGGGGCAGAACACTGAAGCTTTCTTT. This codes for CASSVQGQNTEAFF.

The V and J genes are TRBV6-5 and TRBJ1-6, with no clear D. This CDR3 comprises 13 residues. Per the germline V gene, CDR1 is MNHEY and CDR2 is SVGAGI. V lost 2 bases to trimming and J lost 3 bases, with 2 bases between them. The DNA for the CDR3 is TGTGCCAGCAGTTACCTCTATAATTCACCCCTCCACTTT. This encodes CASSYLYNSPLHF.

The rearrangement joins TRBV5-1 to TRBJ1-2; D not resolved. Germline CDR1 and CDR2: SGHRS and YFSETQ. The CDR3 loop spans 12 amino acids. Trimming shortened V by 4 bases and J by 8 bases, and 12 bases separated the two germline ends. The CDR3 loop reads CASSKDGGGYTF. In DNA, the CDR3 is TGCGCCAGCAGCAAGGACGGCGGGGGCTACACCTTC. The variable domain in full, completed from reference TRBV5-1 and TRBJ1-2, reads KAGVTQTPRYLIKTRGQQVTLSCSPISGHRSVSWYQQTPGQGLQFLFEYFSETQRNKGNFPGRFSGRQFSNSRSEMNVSTLELGDSALYLCASSKDGGGYTFGSGTRLTVV.

A single count supports this clone. This chain joins TRBV2 and TRBJ1-6, with TRBD1 matching over 9 bases. Germline V gives CDR1 SNHLY, CDR2 FYNNEI. The CDR3 is 14 amino acids. Trimming removed 6 bases from V and 10 bases from J; junction bases left unmatched: 7. As DNA, the CDR3 is TGTGCCAGCAGCCCGGACAGGGGAGAATCACCCCTCCACTTT. It codes for CASSPDRGESPLHF.

The J gene is TRBJ2-1, the V gene TRBV7-9, with D maybe TRBD1 (6 bases). CDR1 is SEHNR and CDR2 is FQNEAQ in the germline V gene (reference sequence). Trimming stripped 0 bases from V and 9 bases from J, with 18 bases between. The CDR3 is 16 residues long. The DNA of the CDR3 is TGTGCCAGCAGCTTAGCGCCGGACAGCCCCTACGGTGAGCAGTTCTTC. Its translation: CASSLAPDSPYGEQFF.

The CDR3 nucleotides are TGTGCCAGTAGTATAGCCGGCAGGTTGCTCTCTGGAAACACCATATATTTT. Amino acids: CASSIAGRLLSGNTIYF. This sequence joins TRBV19 and TRBJ1-3; D is unresolved. The V gene's germline CDR1 is LNHDA and CDR2 SQIVND (reference sequence). V lost 1 base to trimming and J lost 0 bases, with 13 bases between them. This CDR3 has 17 residues.

The chain employs TRBV7-9 and TRBJ1-2; the D gene is possibly TRBD1 (5 bases). V lost 4 bases to trimming and J lost 3 bases, with 15 bases between them. Germline V gene sequence: CDR1 SEHNR, CDR2 FQNEAQ (reference sequence). This CDR3 contains 15 residues. This CDR3 reads CASSWSRGGDYGYTF. CDR3 coding DNA: TGTGCCAGCAGCTGGTCGAGGGGAGGTGACTATGGCTACACCTTC.

V is TRBV19 and J is TRBJ2-7, with 7 bases aligning to TRBD1. V lost 5 bases, J lost 2 bases, and 3 bases stayed unmatched. This CDR3 has 13 amino acids. Germline loops: CDR1 LNHDA, CDR2 SQIVND (reference sequence). The CDR3 bases are TGTGCCAGTAGTTGGGGACAGACCTACGAGCAGTACTTC. This encodes CASSWGQTYEQYF. Using reference TRBV19 and TRBJ2-7 for the parts outside the CDR3, the full variable domain is DGGITQSPKYLFRKEGQNVTLSCEQNLNHDAMYWYRQDPGQGLRLIYYSQIVNDFQKGDIAEGYSVSREKKESFPLTVTSAQKNPTAFYLCASSWGQTYEQYFGPGTRLTVT.

This sequence joins TRBV11-3 and TRBJ2-1, with D unclear. The germline V gene has CDR1 SGHNT and CDR2 YENEEA. Between the trimmed V and J ends, which lost 5 bases and 10 bases, there was a span of 15 bases. The CDR3 length is 13 residues. The CDR3 spells CASSPRGTAEQFF. CDR3 bases: TGTGCCAGCAGCCCCAGAGGTACGGCAGAGCAGTTCTTC.

This chain joins TRBV29-1 and TRBJ2-5, with 10 bases identical to TRBD1. This CDR3 has 15 amino acids. J was trimmed by 2 bases and V by 6 bases; bases with no gene match: 9. The V gene's germline CDR1 is SQVTM and CDR2 ANQGSEA. In nucleotides, the CDR3 is TGCAGCGTGAAAGGGTCGGGACAGGGGCAAGAGACCCAGTACTTC. Translated: CSVKGSGQGQETQYF.

The chain uses TRBV19 and TRBJ2-3, with 8 positions matching TRBD2. Unmatched junction bases numbered 16, after V lost 0 bases and J lost 5 bases. CDR1 is LNHDA, CDR2 SQIVND, per germline (reference sequence). There are 19 residues in the CDR3. CDR3 in amino acids: CASSIDGIPSGRVLDTQYF. Here the CDR3 DNA reads TGTGCCAGTAGTATAGATGGAATTCCTAGCGGGCGGGTACTAGATACGCAGTATTTT.

This chain uses TRBV19 with TRBJ1-2; D is uncertain. V lost 7 bases and J 2 bases, leaving 17 bases between the germline ends. In germline, CDR1 is LNHDA, CDR2 SQIVND (reference sequence). This CDR3 contains 15 residues. The CDR3, as DNA: TGTGCCAGTAAACTCCGACAAACCTCAAACTATGGCTACACCTTC. Translating it yields CASKLRQTSNYGYTF.

The rearrangement links TRBV28 to TRBJ2-7, with TRBD2 as a possible D gene (5 bases). Germline V gene lookup returns CDR1 MDHEN and CDR2 SYDVKM. Trimming left V 6 bases short and J 0 bases short, with 12 bases between. CDR3 length equals 14 residues. The CDR3 region is CASRPAGSSYEQYF. The CDR3, as DNA: TGTGCCAGCAGACCGGCTGGGAGCTCCTACGAGCAGTACTTC.

The J gene is TRBJ1-4, the V gene TRBV5-5; D gene uncertain. The V gene lost 2 bases and the J gene lost 3 bases, with 5 bases spanning the gap. The CDR3 is 13 residues long. The germline V gene has CDR1 SGHKS and CDR2 YYEKEE (reference sequence). The DNA of the CDR3 is TGTGCCAGCAGCTTCTTCCCTAATGAAAAACTGTTTTTT. This translates into CASSFFPNEKLFF.

The V gene is TRBV19, the J gene TRBJ1-3; D remains ambiguous. The CDR3 runs to 15 residues. Trimming pared 6 bases from V and 1 base from J, leaving 13 bases between. Germline V gene sequence: CDR1 LNHDA, CDR2 SQIVND (reference sequence). The CDR3 is CASRRQYFSGNTIYF. The CDR3 DNA reads TGTGCCAGTAGAAGACAATATTTTTCTGGAAACACCATATATTTT. The variable domain in full, completed from reference TRBV19 and TRBJ1-3, reads DGGITQSPKYLFRKEGQNVTLSCEQNLNHDAMYWYRQDPGQGLRLIYYSQIVNDFQKGDIAEGYSVSREKKESFPLTVTSAQKNPTAFYLCASRRQYFSGNTIYFGEGSWLTVV.

The chain employs TRBV5-1 and TRBJ2-3; 8 bases agree with TRBD2. Germline loops: CDR1 SGHRS, CDR2 YFSETQ. This CDR3 has 17 amino acids. The V segment lost 3 bases and the J segment 4 bases; nucleotides outside the gene matches: 13. Here the CDR3 DNA reads TGCGCCAGCAGCTGGGGCTTTGGGCGGGGGGCCCCAGATACGCAGTATTTT. Its translation: CASSWGFGRGAPDTQYF.

The V call is TRBV6-1, the J call TRBJ2-3; 11 bases are a match to TRBD2. This CDR3 spans 16 amino acids. The germline gives CDR1 MNHNS, CDR2 SASEGT. V shed 3 bases and J 4 bases; nucleotides not matched to a gene: 6. The CDR3 sequence: CASSDSGRAVADTQYF. The CDR3 DNA sequence: TGTGCCAGCAGTGATAGCGGGAGGGCCGTCGCAGATACGCAGTATTTT.

The chain links TRBV7-9 to TRBJ2-3, with 7 bases aligning to TRBD1. Germline CDR1 reads SEHNR; CDR2 reads FQNEAQ (reference sequence). The length of the CDR3 is 18 residues. V shed 6 bases and J 4 bases; nucleotides not matched to a gene: 19. This CDR3 is CASRPPLTGVNSPDTQYF. The CDR3 DNA sequence: TGTGCCAGCAGACCGCCCCTTACAGGGGTTAATAGTCCAGATACGCAGTATTTT.

This rearrangement joins TRBV6-2 or TRBV6-3 to TRBJ1-1; D call uncertain. The germline V gene has CDR1 MNHEY and CDR2 SVGEGT. Trimming pared 5 bases from V and 1 base from J, leaving 14 bases between. This CDR3 comprises 15 residues. The CDR3 DNA reads TGTGCCAGCAGTCACCGGACGGGAAAGAACACTGAAGCTTTCTTT. This sequence encodes CASSHRTGKNTEAFF.

The V gene is TRBV6-2 or TRBV6-3, the J gene TRBJ1-1, with 8 bases that match TRBD1. The CDR3 has 17 residues. Germline V lookup: CDR1 MNHEY, CDR2 SVGEGT. The V and J ends lost 6 bases and 4 bases, in that order; junction bases with no gene match: 16. CDR3 loop: CASSPRQGQSGLTEAFF. In DNA, the CDR3 is TGTGCCAGCAGCCCTAGACAGGGGCAATCCGGGCTCACTGAAGCTTTCTTT.

The chain recombines TRBV19 with TRBJ2-5, with 7 bases matching TRBD2. This CDR3 is built from 12 residues. Germline values: CDR1 LNHDA, CDR2 SQIVND (reference sequence). With V trimmed by 8 bases and J by 2 bases, 2 bases remained unmatched. CDR3 amino acids: CASGTIQETQYF. The CDR3 DNA reads as TGTGCCAGTGGGACTATTCAAGAGACCCAGTACTTC.

This clone was detected only once. The rearrangement joins TRBV29-1 to TRBJ2-1; 14 bases map to TRBD2. Germline CDR1 reads SQVTM; CDR2 reads ANQGSEA. The CDR3 totals 16 residues. J was trimmed by 4 bases and V by 4 bases; bases with no gene match: 6. The CDR3 DNA follows: TGCAGCGTTGGGGGGACTAGCGGGAGACTTTACAATGAGCAGTTCTTC. The encoded protein is CSVGGTSGRLYNEQFF.

The chain couples TRBV3-1 (or the pseudogene TRBV3-2) to TRBJ2-7, with 9 bases that match TRBD1. V shed 1 base, J shed 2 bases, and the junction held 3 bases outside the gene matches. The CDR3 has 15 residues. Germline CDR1 is LGHDT and CDR2 is YNNKEL (reference sequence). CDR3 coding DNA: TGTGCCAGCAGCCAAGCCGGGACAGGGACCTACGAGCAGTACTTC. It is translated as CASSQAGTGTYEQYF.

This clone was found a few times. The chain has TRBV7-2 and TRBJ2-7; TRBD1 matches 9 bases. Germline V lookup: CDR1 SGHTA, CDR2 FQGNSA. Losses at the gene ends were 3 bases for V and 3 bases for J; bases not matched to a gene: 3. CDR3 length: 14 amino acids. This chain's CDR3 is CASSLGQGNYEQYF. The CDR3 coding sequence is TGTGCCAGCAGCTTGGGACAGGGAAACTACGAGCAGTACTTC. Together with reference TRBV7-2 and TRBJ2-7, the CDR3 gives the full variable domain: GAGVSQSPSNKVTEKGKDVELRCDPISGHTALYWYRQSLGQGLEFLIYFQGNSAPDKSGLPSDRFSAERTGGSVSTLTIQRTQQEDSAVYLCASSLGQGNYEQYFGPGTRLTVT.

This sequence joins TRBV5-1 and TRBJ2-5, with TRBD1 matching 8 bases. Trimming removed 6 bases from V and 5 bases from J; junction bases left unmatched: 18. This CDR3 comprises 17 residues. Germline lookup yields CDR1 SGHRS and CDR2 YFSETQ. DNA of the CDR3: TGCGCCAGCACCCCGATCCCCCCAGGGGGCAGAGTGGAGACCCAGTACTTC. This codes for CASTPIPPGGRVETQYF.